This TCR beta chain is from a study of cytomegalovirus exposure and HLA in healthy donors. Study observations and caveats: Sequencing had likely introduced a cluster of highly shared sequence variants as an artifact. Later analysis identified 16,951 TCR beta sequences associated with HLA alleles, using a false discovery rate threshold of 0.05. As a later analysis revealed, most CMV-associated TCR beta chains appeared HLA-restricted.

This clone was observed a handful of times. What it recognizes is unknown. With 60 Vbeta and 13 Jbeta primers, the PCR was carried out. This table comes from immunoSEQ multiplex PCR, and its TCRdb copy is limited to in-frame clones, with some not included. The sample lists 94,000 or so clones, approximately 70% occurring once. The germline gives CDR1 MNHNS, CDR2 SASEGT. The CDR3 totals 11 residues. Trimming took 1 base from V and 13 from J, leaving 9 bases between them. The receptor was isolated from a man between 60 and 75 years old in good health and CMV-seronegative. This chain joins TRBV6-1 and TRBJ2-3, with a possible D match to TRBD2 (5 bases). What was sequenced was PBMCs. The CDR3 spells CASSEGTAEYF. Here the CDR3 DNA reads TGTGCCAGCAGTGAAGGAACAGCGGAGTATTTT.